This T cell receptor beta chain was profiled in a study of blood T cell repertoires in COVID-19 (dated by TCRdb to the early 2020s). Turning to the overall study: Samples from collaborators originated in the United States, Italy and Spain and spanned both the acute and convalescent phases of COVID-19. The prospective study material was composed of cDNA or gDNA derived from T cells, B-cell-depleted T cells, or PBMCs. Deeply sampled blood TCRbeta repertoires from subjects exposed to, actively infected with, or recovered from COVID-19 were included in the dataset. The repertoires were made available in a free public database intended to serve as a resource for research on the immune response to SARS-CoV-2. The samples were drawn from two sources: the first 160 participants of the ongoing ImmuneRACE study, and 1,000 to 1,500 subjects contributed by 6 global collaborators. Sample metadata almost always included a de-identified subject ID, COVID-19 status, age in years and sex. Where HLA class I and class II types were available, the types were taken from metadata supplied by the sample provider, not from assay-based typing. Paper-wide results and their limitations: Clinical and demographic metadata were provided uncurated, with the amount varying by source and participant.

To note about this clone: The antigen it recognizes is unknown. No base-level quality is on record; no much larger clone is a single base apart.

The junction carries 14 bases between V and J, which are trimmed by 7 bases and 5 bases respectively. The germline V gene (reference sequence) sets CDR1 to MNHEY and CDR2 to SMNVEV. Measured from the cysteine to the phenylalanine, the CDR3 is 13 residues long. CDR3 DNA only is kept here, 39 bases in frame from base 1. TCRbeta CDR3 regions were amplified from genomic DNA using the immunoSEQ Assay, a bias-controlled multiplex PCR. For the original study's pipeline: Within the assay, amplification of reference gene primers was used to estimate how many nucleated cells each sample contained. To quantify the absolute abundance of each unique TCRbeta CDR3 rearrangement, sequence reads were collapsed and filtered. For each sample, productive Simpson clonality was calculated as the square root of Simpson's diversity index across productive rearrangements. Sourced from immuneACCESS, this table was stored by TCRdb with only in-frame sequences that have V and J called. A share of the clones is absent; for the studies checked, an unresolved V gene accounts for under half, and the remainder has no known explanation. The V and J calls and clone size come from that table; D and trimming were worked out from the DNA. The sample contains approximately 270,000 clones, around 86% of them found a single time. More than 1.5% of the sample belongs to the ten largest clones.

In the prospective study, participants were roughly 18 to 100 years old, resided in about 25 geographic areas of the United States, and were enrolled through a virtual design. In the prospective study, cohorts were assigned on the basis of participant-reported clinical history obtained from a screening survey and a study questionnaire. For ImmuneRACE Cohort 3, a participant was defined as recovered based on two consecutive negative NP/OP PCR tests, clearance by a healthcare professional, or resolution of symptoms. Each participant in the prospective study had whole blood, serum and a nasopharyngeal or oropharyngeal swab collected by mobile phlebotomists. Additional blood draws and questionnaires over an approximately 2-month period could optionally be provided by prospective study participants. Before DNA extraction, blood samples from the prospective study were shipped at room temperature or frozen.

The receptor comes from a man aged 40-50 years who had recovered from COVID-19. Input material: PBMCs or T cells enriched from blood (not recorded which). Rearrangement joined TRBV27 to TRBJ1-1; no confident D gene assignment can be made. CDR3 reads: CASKMSGSTEAFF. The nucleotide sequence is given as TGTGCCAGCAAAATGAGTGGGAGTACTGAAGCTTTCTTT.